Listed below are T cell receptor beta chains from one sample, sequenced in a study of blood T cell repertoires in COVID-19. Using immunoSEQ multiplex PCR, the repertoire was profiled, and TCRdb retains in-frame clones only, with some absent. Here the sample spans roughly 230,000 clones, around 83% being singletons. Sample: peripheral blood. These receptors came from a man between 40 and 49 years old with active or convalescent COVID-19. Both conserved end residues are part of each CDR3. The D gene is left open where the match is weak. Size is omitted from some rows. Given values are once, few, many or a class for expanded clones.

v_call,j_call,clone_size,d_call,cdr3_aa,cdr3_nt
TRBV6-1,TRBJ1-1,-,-,CASSELRDTEAFF,TGTGCCAGCAGTGAACTTAGAGACACTGAAGCTTTCTTT
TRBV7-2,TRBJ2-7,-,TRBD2,CASSLLAGGPYEQYF,TGTGCCAGCAGCTTATTGGCGGGAGGGCCGTACGAGCAGTACTTC
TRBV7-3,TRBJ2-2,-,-,CASSLVPGRELFF,TGTGCCAGCAGCTTGGTTCCGGGTCGGGAGCTGTTTTTT
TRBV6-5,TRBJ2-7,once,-,CASTSGNRREQYF,TGTGCCAGCACTTCAGGGAATAGGCGAGAGCAGTACTTC
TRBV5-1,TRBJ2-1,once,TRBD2,CASSRRTSGGQNNEQFF,TGCGCCAGCAGCCGCCGGACTAGCGGGGGCCAAAACAATGAGCAGTTCTTC
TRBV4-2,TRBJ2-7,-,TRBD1,CASSTGTGGENYEQYF,TGTGCCAGCAGCACCGGGACAGGGGGCGAAAACTACGAGCAGTACTTC
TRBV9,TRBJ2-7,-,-,CASSVRGGYEQYF,TGTGCCAGCAGCGTTCGAGGGGGCTACGAGCAGTACTTC
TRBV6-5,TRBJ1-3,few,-,CASSLSSGNTIYF,TGTGCCAGCAGTCTAAGCTCTGGAAACACCATATATTTT
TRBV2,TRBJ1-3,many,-,CASRNSGLNGNTIYF,TGTGCCAGCAGGAATAGCGGGTTAAATGGAAACACCATATATTTT
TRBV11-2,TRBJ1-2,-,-,CASTPSGTREGDGYTF,TGTGCCAGCACCCCCTCGGGCACCCGGGAAGGAGATGGCTACACCTTC
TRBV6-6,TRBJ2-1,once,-,CASSYSARRSDEQFF,TGTGCCAGCAGTTACTCGGCCCGCCGGAGCGATGAGCAGTTCTTC
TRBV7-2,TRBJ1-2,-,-,CASSSQGIGYGYTF,TGTGCCAGCAGCTCTCAGGGTATTGGCTATGGCTACACCTTC
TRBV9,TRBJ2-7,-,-,CASSVVDRSSYEQYF,TGTGCCAGCAGCGTAGTAGACAGGTCCTCCTACGAGCAGTACTTC
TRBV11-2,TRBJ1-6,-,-,CASSLGRGRNSPLHF,TGTGCCAGCAGCTTAGGTCGGGGGAGGAATTCACCCCTCCACTTT
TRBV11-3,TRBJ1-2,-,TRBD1,CASSHRDRGDYGYTF,TGTGCCAGCAGCCACCGGGACAGGGGGGATTATGGCTACACCTTC
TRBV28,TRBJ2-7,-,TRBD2,CASRPPGSGRAYEQYF,TGTGCCAGCAGACCCCCTGGGAGCGGGAGAGCCTACGAGCAGTACTTC
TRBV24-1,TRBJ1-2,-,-,CATSDKGQAGDYGYTF,TGTGCCACCAGTGATAAAGGTCAAGCAGGTGACTATGGCTACACCTTC
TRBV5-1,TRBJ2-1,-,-,CASSPLTGEGNEQFF,TGCGCCAGCAGCCCACTGACAGGGGAGGGGAATGAGCAGTTCTTC
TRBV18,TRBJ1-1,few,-,CASSPGEGGNTETFF,TGTGCCAGCTCACCAGGAGAAGGGGGAAACACTGAAACTTTCTTT
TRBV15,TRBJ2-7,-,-,CATSRDVTSSYEQYF,TGTGCCACCAGCAGAGATGTCACAAGCTCCTACGAGCAGTACTTC
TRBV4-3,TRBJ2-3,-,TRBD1,CASSQGGAGGFTDTQYF,TGCGCCAGCAGCCAAGGTGGGGCAGGGGGATTCACAGATACGCAGTATTTT
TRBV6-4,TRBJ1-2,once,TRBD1,CASRRTGGADYGYTF,TGTGCCAGCAGAAGAACAGGGGGCGCCGACTATGGCTACACCTTC
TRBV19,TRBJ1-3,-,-,CASSPDLLAGNTIYF,TGTGCCAGTAGTCCTGACCTCCTAGCGGGAAACACCATATATTTT
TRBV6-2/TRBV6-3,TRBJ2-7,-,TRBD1,CASSFLRVGQRSYEQYF,TGTGCCAGCAGTTTTCTTAGGGTGGGACAGCGTTCCTACGAGCAGTACTTC
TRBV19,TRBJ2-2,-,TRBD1,CASSSGQRTGYTGELFF,TGTGCCAGTAGTAGTGGACAACGGACAGGGTACACCGGGGAGCTGTTTTTT
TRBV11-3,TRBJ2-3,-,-,CASSLNPPPVTDTQYF,TGTGCCAGCAGCTTAAATCCCCCCCCGGTGACAGATACGCAGTATTTT
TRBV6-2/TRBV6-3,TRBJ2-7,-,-,CASSVKQGVTYEQYF,TGTGCCAGCAGCGTCAAACAGGGTGTAACCTACGAGCAGTACTTC
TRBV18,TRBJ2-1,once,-,CASSNTGPPYNEQFF,TGTGCCAGCTCAAATACAGGGCCGCCGTACAATGAGCAGTTCTTC
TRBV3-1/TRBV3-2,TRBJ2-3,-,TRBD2,CASSLSGGRTTDTQYF,TGTGCCAGCAGCCTCTCTGGCGGGAGGACCACAGATACGCAGTATTTT
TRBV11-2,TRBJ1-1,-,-,CASSLAGATGTEAFF,TGTGCCAGCAGCTTAGCAGGGGCTACGGGAACTGAAGCTTTCTTT
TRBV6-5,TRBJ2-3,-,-,CASSYRGEDTQYF,TGTGCCAGCAGTTACCGCGGCGAAGATACGCAGTATTTT